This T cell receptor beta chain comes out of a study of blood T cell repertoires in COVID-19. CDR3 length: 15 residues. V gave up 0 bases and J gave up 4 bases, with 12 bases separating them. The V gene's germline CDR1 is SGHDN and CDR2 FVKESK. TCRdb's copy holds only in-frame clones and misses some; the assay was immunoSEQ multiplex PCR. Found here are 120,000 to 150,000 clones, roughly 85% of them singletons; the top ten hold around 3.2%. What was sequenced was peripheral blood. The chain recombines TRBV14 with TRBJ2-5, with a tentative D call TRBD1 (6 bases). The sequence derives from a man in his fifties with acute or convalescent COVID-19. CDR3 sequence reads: CASSQERTRGETQYF. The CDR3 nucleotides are TGTGCCAGCAGCCAAGAGCGAACCAGGGGAGAGACCCAGTACTTC.